This TCR beta chain was profiled in a study of blood T cell repertoires in COVID-19. Assay used: immunoSEQ multiplex PCR; TCRdb lists only in-frame clones, some missing. The profile shows roughly 400,000 clones, more than 70% of them singletons. The clonotype was recovered from a woman aged 60 to 75 with COVID-19, enrolled during active disease. Sample: peripheral blood.

The CDR3 DNA reads TGCGCCAGCAGCCTGACAGCAGACACCGGGGAGCTGTTTTTT. This encodes CASSLTADTGELFF. The chain has TRBV5-1 and TRBJ2-2; tentatively, D is TRBD1 (5 bases). V was trimmed by 4 bases and J by 3 bases, leaving 10 bases between them. Germline V gives CDR1 SGHRS, CDR2 YFSETQ. The CDR3 runs to 14 residues.